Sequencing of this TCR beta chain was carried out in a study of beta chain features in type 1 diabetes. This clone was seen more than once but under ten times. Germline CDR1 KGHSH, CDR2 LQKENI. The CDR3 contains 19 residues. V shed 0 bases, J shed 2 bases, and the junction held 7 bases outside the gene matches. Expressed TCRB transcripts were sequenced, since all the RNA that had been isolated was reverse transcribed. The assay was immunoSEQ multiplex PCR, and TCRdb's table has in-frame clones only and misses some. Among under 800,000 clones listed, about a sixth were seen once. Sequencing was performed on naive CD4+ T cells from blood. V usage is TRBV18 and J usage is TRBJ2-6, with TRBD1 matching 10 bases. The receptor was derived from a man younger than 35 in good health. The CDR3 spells CASSPPRDRGGPGANVLTF. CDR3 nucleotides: TGTGCCAGCTCACCACCTCGGGACAGGGGAGGACCTGGGGCCAACGTCCTGACTTTC.